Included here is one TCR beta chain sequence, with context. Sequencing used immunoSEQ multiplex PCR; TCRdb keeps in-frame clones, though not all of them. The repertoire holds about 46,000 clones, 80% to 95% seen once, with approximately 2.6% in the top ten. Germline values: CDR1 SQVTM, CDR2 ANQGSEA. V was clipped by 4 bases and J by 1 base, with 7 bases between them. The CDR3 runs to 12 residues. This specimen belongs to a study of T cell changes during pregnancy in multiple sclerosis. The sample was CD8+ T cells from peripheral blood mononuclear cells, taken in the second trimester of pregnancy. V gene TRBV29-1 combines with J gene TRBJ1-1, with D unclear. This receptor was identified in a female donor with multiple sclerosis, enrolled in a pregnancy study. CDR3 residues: CSVGSGNTEAFF. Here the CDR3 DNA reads TGCAGCGTTGGATCGGGGAACACTGAAGCTTTCTTT.